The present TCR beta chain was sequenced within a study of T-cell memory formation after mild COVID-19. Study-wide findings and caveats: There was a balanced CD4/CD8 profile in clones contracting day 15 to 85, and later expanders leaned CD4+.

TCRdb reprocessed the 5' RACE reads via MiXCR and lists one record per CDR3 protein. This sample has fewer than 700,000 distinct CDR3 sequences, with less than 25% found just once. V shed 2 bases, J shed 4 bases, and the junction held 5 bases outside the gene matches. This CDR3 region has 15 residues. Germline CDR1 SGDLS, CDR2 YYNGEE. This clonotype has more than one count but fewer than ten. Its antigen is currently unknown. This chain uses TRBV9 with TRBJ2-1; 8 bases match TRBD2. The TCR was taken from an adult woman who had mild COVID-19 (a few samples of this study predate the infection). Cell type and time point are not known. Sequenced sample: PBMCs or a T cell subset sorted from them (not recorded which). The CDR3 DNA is TGTGCCAGCAGCGTTAGCGGGGAGGTGTACAATGAGCAGTTCTTC. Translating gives CASSVSGEVYNEQFF.